This TCR beta chain was obtained from a study of cytomegalovirus exposure and HLA in healthy donors. Overall study results and limits: Across all donors, roughly uniform sequencing depth was an assumption of the presence/absence analyses.

The PCR was carried out with 60 Vbeta primers and 13 Jbeta primers. The repertoire was sequenced with immunoSEQ multiplex PCR; TCRdb's copy has only in-frame clones and lacks some. The table shows some 89,000 clones, with about four fifths occurring only once. Comments on this clone: The antigen is undetermined.

Germline CDR1 reads SGHKS; CDR2 reads YYEKEE (reference sequence). CDR3 length: 17 residues. The V and J ends lost 0 bases and 0 bases respectively, with 13 bases between them. Material: PBMCs. This receptor was obtained from a woman aged 25 to 39 in good health and CMV-seronegative. The chain recombines TRBV5-5 with TRBJ2-1; D is perhaps TRBD2 (6 bases). CDR3 nucleotides: TGTGCCAGCAGCTTGGACCTGGGAGGTTACTCCTACAATGAGCAGTTCTTC. Amino acid sequence: CASSLDLGGYSYNEQFF.